This T cell receptor (beta chain) emerged from a study of T cells in tuberculosis. Study-level results: GEM motif frequencies gave less than 75% accuracy; the GMM repertoire gave about 87%. Smaller distances to GMM-specific TCRs suggested their expansion in active tuberculosis.

Turning to this clone: Its antigen is unidentified.

The method was immunoSEQ multiplex PCR; TCRdb's version includes in-frame clones alone and lacks a portion of them. Of some 22,000 clones listed, roughly 97% are singletons. V was clipped by 5 bases and J by 8 bases, with 19 bases between them. The length of the CDR3 is 14 residues. Germline CDR1 reads SGHVS; CDR2 reads FNYEAQ. The chain combines TRBV7-6 with TRBJ2-7; maybe TRBD2 (7 bases). The receptor comes from a donor between 10 and 35 years old with latent tuberculosis or without tuberculosis infection. The sample taken for sequencing was PBMCs. The CDR3 spells CASSLPWGGGKQYF. CDR3 sequence (DNA): TGTGCCAGCAGCCTCCCCTGGGGGGGCGGGAAGCAGTACTTC.